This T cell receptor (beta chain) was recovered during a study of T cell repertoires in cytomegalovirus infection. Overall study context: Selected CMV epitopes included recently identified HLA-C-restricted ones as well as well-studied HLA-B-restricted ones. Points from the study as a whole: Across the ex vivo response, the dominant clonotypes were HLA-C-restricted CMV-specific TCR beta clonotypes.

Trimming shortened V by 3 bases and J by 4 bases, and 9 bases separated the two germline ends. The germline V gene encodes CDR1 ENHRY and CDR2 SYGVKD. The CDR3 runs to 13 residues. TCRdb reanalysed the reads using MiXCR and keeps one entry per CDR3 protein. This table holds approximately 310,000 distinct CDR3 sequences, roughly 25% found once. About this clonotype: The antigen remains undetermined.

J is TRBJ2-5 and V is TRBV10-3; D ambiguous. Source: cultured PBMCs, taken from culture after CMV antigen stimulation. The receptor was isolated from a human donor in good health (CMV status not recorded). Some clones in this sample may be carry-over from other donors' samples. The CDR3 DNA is TGTGCCATCAGTGATCCCCACGGAGAGACCCAGTACTTC. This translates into CAISDPHGETQYF.